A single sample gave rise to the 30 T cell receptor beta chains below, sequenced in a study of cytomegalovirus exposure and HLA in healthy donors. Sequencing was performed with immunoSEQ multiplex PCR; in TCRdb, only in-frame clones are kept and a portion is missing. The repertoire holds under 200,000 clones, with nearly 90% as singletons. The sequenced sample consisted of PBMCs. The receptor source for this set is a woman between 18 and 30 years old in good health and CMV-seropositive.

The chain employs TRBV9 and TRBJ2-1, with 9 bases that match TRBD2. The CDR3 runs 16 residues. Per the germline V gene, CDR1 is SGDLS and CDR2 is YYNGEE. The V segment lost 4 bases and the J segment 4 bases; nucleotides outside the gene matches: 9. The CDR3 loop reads CASSLPPSGKYNEQFF. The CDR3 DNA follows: TGTGCCAGCAGCCTCCCGCCTAGCGGGAAATACAATGAGCAGTTCTTC.

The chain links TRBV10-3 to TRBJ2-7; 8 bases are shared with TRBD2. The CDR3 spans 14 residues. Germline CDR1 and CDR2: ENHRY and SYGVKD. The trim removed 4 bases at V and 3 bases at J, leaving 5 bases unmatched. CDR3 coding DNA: TGTGCCATCAGTGGGGCGGGGGGACTCTACGAGCAGTACTTC. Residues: CAISGAGGLYEQYF.

The CDR3: CASRDQGASGNTIYF. The DNA for the CDR3 is TGTGCCAGCAGAGACCAGGGGGCAAGTGGAAACACCATATATTTT. The gene calls are TRBV2 and TRBJ1-3, with 8 bases identical to TRBD1. This CDR3 has 15 amino acids. Germline-derived CDR1 and CDR2 are SNHLY and FYNNEI. V shed 6 bases and J 3 bases; nucleotides not matched to a gene: 7.

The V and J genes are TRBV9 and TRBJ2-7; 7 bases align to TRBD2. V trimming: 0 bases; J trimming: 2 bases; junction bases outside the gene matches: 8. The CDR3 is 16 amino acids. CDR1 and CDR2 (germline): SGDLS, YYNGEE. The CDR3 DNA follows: TGTGCCAGCAGCGTAGGACCCGGGACTACCACCTACGAGCAGTACTTC. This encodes CASSVGPGTTTYEQYF.

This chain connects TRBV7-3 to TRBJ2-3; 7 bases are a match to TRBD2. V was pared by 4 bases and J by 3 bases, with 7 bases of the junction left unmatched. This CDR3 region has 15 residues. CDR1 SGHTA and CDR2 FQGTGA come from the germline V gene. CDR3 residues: CASSSTGRTTDTQYF. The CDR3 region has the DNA TGTGCCAGCAGCTCTACCGGGAGGACGACAGATACGCAGTATTTT.

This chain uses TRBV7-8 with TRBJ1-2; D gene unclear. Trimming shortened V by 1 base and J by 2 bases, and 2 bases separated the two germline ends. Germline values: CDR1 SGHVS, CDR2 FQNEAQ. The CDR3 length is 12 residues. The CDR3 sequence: CASSLVNYGYTF. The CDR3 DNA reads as TGTGCCAGCAGCTTAGTAAACTATGGCTACACCTTC.

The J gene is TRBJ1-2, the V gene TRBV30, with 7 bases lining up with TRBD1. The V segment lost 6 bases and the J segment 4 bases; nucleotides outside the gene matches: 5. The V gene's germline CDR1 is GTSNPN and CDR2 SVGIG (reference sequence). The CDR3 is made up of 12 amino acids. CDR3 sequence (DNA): TGTGCCTGCCCCAGGGGGTTCTATGGCTACACCTTC. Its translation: CACPRGFYGYTF.

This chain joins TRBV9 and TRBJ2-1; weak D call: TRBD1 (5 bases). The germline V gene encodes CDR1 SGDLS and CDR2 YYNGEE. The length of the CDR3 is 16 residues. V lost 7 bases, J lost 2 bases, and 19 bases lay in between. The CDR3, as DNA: TGTGCCAGCGGCCTCCTGGGGCCCCCAACCTACAATGAGCAGTTCTTC. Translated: CASGLLGPPTYNEQFF.

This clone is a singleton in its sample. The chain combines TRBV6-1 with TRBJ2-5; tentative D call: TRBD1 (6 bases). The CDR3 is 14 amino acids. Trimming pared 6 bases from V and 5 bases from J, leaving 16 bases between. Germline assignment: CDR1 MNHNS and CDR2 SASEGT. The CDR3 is CASRSGGRVETQYF. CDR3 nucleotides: TGTGCCAGCAGGAGTGGGGGCCGGGTGGAGACCCAGTACTTC.

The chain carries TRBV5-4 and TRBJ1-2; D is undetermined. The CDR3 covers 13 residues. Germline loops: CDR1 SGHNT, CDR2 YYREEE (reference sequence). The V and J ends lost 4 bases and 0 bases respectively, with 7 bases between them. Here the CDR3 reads CASSREANYGYTF. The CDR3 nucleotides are TGTGCCAGCAGCCGGGAAGCTAACTATGGCTACACCTTC.

The CDR3 reads CASSQDQGHEQYF. The CDR3, as DNA: TGCGCCAGCAGCCAAGATCAGGGCCACGAGCAGTACTTC. The V and J genes are TRBV4-3 and TRBJ2-7; weak D call: TRBD1 (5 bases). The V end was cut by 0 bases, the J end by 5 bases, with 8 bases between. The CDR3 length is 13 residues. Germline V gene lookup returns CDR1 LGHNA and CDR2 YSLEER.

The CDR3 coding sequence is TGTGCCAGCAAGGTGGGACTAGCGGAAACAGATACGCAGTATTTT. Encoded protein: CASKVGLAETDTQYF. The V and J genes are TRBV6-1 and TRBJ2-3; 11 bases are shared with TRBD2. Germline CDR1 and CDR2: MNHNS and SASEGT. The junction had 6 bases not matched to a gene; V was cut back by 7 bases and J by 3 bases. This CDR3 has 15 amino acids.

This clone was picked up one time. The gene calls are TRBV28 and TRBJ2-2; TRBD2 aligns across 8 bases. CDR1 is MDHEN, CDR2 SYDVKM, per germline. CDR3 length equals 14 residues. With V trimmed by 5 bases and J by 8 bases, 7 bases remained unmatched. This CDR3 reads CASSPKGGRGELFF. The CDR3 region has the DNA TGTGCCAGCAGTCCTAAAGGCGGGAGGGGGGAGCTGTTTTTT.

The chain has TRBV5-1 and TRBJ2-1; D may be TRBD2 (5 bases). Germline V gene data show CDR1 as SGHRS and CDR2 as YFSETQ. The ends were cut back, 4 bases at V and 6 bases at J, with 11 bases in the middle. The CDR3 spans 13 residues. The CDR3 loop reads CASSPTSRNEQFF. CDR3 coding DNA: TGCGCCAGCAGCCCTACTAGTCGCAATGAGCAGTTCTTC.

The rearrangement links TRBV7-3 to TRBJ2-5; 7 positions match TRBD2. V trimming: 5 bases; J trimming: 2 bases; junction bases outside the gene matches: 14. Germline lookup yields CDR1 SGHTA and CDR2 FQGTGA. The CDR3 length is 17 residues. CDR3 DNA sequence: TGTGCCAGCAGCCCCCGGAGAGAGCGGGGTATGCAAGAGACCCAGTACTTC. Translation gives CASSPRRERGMQETQYF.

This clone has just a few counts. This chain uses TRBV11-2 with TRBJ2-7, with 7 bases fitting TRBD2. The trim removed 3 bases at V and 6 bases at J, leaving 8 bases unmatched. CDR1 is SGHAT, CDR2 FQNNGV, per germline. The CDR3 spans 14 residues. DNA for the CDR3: TGTGCCAGCAGCTTCGGCCTAGCGGACGCCGAGCAGTACTTC. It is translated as CASSFGLADAEQYF.

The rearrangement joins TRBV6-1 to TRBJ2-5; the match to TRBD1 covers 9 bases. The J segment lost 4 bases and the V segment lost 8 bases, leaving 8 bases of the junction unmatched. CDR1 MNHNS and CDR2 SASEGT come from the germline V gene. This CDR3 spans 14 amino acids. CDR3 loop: CASSRTGARETQYF. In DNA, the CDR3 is TGTGCCAGCTCTCGGACAGGGGCTAGAGAGACCCAGTACTTC.

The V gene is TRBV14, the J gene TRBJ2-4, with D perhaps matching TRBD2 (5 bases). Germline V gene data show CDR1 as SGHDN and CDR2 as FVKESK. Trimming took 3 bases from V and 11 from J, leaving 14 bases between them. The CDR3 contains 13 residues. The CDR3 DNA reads TGTGCCAGCAGCCAGACTCTAGCCCACGTTCAGTACTTC. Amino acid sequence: CASSQTLAHVQYF.

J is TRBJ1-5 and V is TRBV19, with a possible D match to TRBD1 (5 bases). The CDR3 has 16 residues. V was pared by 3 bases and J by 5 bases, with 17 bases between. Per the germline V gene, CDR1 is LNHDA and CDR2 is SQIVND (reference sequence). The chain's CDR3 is CASSMWAGRIYQPQHF. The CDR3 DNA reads TGTGCCAGTAGTATGTGGGCGGGACGGATTTATCAGCCCCAGCATTTT.

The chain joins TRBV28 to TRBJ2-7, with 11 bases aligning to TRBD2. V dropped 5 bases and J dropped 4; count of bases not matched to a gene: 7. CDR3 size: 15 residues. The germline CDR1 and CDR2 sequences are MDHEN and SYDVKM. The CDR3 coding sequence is TGTGCCAGCAGTCTACTAGCGGGAGTACGTTACGAGCAGTACTTC. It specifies CASSLLAGVRYEQYF.

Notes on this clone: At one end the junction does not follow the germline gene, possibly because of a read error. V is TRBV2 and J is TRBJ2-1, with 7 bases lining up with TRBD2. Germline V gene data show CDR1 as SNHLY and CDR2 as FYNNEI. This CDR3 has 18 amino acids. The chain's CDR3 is CANSLLALGGSTYNEQFF. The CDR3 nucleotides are TGTGCCAACAGTCTCCTCGCCCTGGGGGGGTCCACCTACAATGAGCAGTTCTTC. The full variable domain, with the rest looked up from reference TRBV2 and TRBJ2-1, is EPEVTQTPSHQVTQMGQEVILRCVPISNHLYFYWYRQILGQKVEFLVSFYNNEISEKSEIFDDQFSVERPDGSNFTLKIRSTKLEDSAMYFCANSLLALGGSTYNEQFFGPGTRLTVL.

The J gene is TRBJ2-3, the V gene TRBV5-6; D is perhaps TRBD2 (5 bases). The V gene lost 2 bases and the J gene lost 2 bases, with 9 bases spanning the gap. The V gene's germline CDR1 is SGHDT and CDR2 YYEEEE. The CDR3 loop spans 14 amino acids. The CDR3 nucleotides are TGTGCCAGCAGCTTAGTCGGGATCACAGATACGCAGTATTTT. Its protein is CASSLVGITDTQYF. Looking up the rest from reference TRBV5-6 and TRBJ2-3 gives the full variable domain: DAGVTQSPTHLIKTRGQQVTLRCSPKSGHDTVSWYQQALGQGPQFIFQYYEEEERQRGNFPDRFSGHQFPNYSSELNVNALLLGDSALYLCASSLVGITDTQYFGPGTRLTVL.

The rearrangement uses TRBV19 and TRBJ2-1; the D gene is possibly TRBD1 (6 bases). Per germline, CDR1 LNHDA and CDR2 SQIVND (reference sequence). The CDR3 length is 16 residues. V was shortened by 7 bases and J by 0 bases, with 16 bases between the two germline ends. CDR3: CASMTGIRSSYNEQFF. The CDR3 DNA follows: TGTGCCAGTATGACAGGCATCAGGAGCTCCTACAATGAGCAGTTCTTC.

CDR3 in amino acids: CASRANRDQPQHF. The CDR3 nucleotides are TGTGCCAGCAGGGCAAACAGGGATCAGCCCCAGCATTTT. The chain employs TRBV27 and TRBJ1-5; perhaps TRBD1 as D (6 bases). Trimming removed 6 bases from V and 5 bases from J, with 11 bases in between. The V gene's germline CDR1 is MNHEY and CDR2 SMNVEV (reference sequence). The CDR3 sequence is 13 residues long.

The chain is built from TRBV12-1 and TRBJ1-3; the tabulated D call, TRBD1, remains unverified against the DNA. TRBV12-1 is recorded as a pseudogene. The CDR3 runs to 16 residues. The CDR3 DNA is TGTGCCAGCTCCCAGCTGGCAGGGGAGTCTCGAAACACCATATATTTT. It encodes CASSQLAGESRNTIYF.

The CDR3: CASSFPGQGNTEAFF. The DNA for the CDR3 is TGTGCCAGCAGCTTCCCGGGACAGGGTAACACTGAAGCTTTCTTT. This chain connects TRBV7-8 to TRBJ1-1, with 9 nucleotides matching TRBD1. The CDR3 covers 15 residues. With 3 bases clipped from V and 2 bases from J, the junction kept 4 bases outside the gene matches. Germline assignment: CDR1 SGHVS and CDR2 FQNEAQ. Based on the CDR3 plus reference TRBV7-8 and TRBJ1-1, the full variable domain is GAGVSQSPRYKVAKRGQDVALRCDPISGHVSLFWYQQALGQGPEFLTYFQNEAQLDKSGLPSDRFFAERPEGSVSTLKIQRTQQEDSAVYLCASSFPGQGNTEAFFGQGTRLTVV.

CDR3 nucleotides: TGTGCCAGCAGTTTCGGGCTAGCGGGAATCGGGGAGCTGTTTTTT. It translates to CASSFGLAGIGELFF. The rearrangement joins TRBV27 to TRBJ2-2, with 9 bases lining up with TRBD2. This CDR3 comprises 15 residues. Trimming cost V 3 bases and J 7 bases; bases outside gene matches: 6. The V gene's germline CDR1 is MNHEY and CDR2 SMNVEV (reference sequence).

CDR3 DNA: TGTGCTAGTGGTTTAGGGGGACAGTTCACAGATACGCAGTATTTT. It is translated as CASGLGGQFTDTQYF. The V call is TRBV12-5, the J call TRBJ2-3; 7 nucleotides line up with TRBD1. Germline CDR1 is LGHNT and CDR2 is FRNRAP. This CDR3 is 15 amino acids long. The V segment lost 3 bases and the J segment 2 bases; nucleotides outside the gene matches: 5.

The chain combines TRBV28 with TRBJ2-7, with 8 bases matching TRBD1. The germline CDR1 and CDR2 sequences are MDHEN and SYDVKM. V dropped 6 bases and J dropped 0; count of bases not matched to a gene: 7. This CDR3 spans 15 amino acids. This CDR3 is CASSPGQAGSYEQYF. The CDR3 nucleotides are TGTGCCAGCAGCCCGGGACAGGCCGGCTCCTACGAGCAGTACTTC.

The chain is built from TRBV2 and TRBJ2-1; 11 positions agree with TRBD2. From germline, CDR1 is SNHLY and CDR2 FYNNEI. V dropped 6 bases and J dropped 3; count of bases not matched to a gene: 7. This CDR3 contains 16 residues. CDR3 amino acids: CASSSTGTSGYNEQFF. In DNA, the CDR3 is TGTGCCAGCAGCTCAACCGGGACTAGCGGCTACAATGAGCAGTTCTTC.